The 18 T cell receptor beta chains listed next were all sequenced from one sample in a study of blood T cell repertoires in COVID-19. Method: immunoSEQ multiplex PCR; TCRdb's copy keeps in-frame clones and lacks some. The data show approximately 150,000 clones, 80% to 95% seen once. Sequenced: peripheral blood. All receptors derive from a woman in her fifties or sixties with COVID-19, enrolled during active disease.

This chain uses TRBV12-3 or TRBV12-4 with TRBJ1-2; D unresolved. The CDR3 runs 13 residues. V gave up 5 bases and J gave up 7 bases, with 14 bases separating them. CDR3 nucleotides: TGTGCCAGCAGTCCCTTCGGTACCACTGGCTACACCTTC. This encodes CASSPFGTTGYTF.

This clone was picked up one time. In DNA form, the CDR3 reads TGCGCCAGCAGACCTTCGGGGGGGACTGAAGCTTTCTTT. Translation: CASRPSGGTEAFF. The chain is built from TRBV4-3 and TRBJ1-1; a possible D gene is TRBD1 (5 bases). Trimming removed 6 bases at V and 5 bases at J, with 13 bases between. Germline V gene sequence: CDR1 LGHNA, CDR2 YSLEER. CDR3 size: 13 residues.

The gene calls are TRBV19 and TRBJ2-5; 11 bases agree with TRBD2. Looked up from germline, CDR1 is LNHDA and CDR2 is SQIVND (reference sequence). The CDR3 loop spans 14 amino acids. The V and J ends lost 9 bases and 6 bases, in that order; junction bases with no gene match: 9. As DNA, the CDR3 is TGTGCCAGCGGCCTAACTAGCGGGGGCCAGACCCAGTACTTC. Its translation: CASGLTSGGQTQYF.

V and J are TRBV4-3 and TRBJ1-2; 7 nucleotides line up with TRBD1. In germline, CDR1 is LGHNA, CDR2 YSLEER. The ends lost 0 bases at V and 4 bases at J; junction bases unmatched: 5. This CDR3 spans 15 amino acids. The CDR3 DNA sequence: TGCGCCAGCAGCCAAGATTACGCAGGGGGCTATGGCTACACCTTC. Translation gives CASSQDYAGGYGYTF.

This rearrangement joins TRBV18 to TRBJ2-3; 7 bases agree with TRBD2. In germline, CDR1 is KGHSH, CDR2 LQKENI. J gave up 3 bases and V 3 bases, and 3 bases lay outside the gene matches. The CDR3 is made up of 14 amino acids. CDR3 DNA sequence: TGTGCCAGCTCACCGGGGGGGAGAACAGATACGCAGTATTTT. Its translation is CASSPGGRTDTQYF.

The chain carries TRBV27 and TRBJ2-5; 15 nucleotides agree with TRBD2. With V trimmed by 6 bases and J by 6 bases, 11 bases remained unmatched. There are 17 residues in the CDR3. The germline CDR1 and CDR2 sequences are MNHEY and SMNVEV (reference sequence). The DNA for the CDR3 is TGTGCCAGCAGGACAACAGGACTAGCGGGGGGGCCTAAGACCCAGTACTTC. This encodes CASRTTGLAGGPKTQYF.

The gene calls are TRBV7-6 and TRBJ2-2; the D gene is possibly TRBD2 (7 bases). This CDR3 comprises 16 residues. Trimming removed 2 bases from V and 4 bases from J, with 14 bases in between. CDR1 and CDR2 from the germline V gene are SGHVS and FNYEAQ. The DNA for the CDR3 is TGTGCCAGCAGCTTACTTGGGGGGGCCGGCACCGGGGAGCTGTTTTTT. It specifies CASSLLGGAGTGELFF.

The chain joins TRBV7-9 to TRBJ1-1; a possible D gene is TRBD1 (5 bases). Germline values: CDR1 SEHNR, CDR2 FQNEAQ (reference sequence). Trimming cost V 1 base and J 4 bases, with 16 bases left between them. The CDR3 loop spans 16 amino acids. The CDR3 protein is CASSLVRGTYGTEAFF. CDR3 coding DNA: TGTGCCAGCAGCTTAGTTCGGGGGACGTATGGCACTGAAGCTTTCTTT.

This clone was detected only a few times. The chain is built from TRBV27 and TRBJ2-7; D call uncertain. The V and J ends lost 0 bases and 0 bases respectively, with 12 bases between them. The germline CDR1 and CDR2 sequences are MNHEY and SMNVEV (reference sequence). The CDR3 is made up of 16 amino acids. In DNA form, the CDR3 reads TGTGCCAGCAGTTTATCGGCCTCAGATTACTCCTACGAGCAGTACTTC. Translating it yields CASSLSASDYSYEQYF.

V and J are TRBV20-1 and TRBJ1-1; the match to TRBD1 covers 7 bases. Trimming took 3 bases from V and 6 from J; bases not matched to a gene: 4. CDR3 length: 12 amino acids. Germline values: CDR1 DFQATT, CDR2 SNEGSKA (reference sequence). The CDR3 sequence is CSASSDRAEAFF. CDR3 sequence (DNA): TGCAGTGCTAGTAGTGACAGGGCTGAAGCTTTCTTT.

This clone was seen a few times. The V gene is TRBV7-9, the J gene TRBJ2-7, with 9 bases aligning to TRBD2. Unmatched junction bases numbered 14, after V lost 5 bases and J lost 6 bases. This CDR3 spans 16 amino acids. The germline CDR1 and CDR2 sequences are SEHNR and FQNEAQ (reference sequence). This CDR3 reads CASSPAGRLAGREQYF. The CDR3 DNA reads TGTGCCAGCAGCCCAGCAGGGAGGCTAGCGGGGCGCGAGCAGTACTTC.

The V call is TRBV30, the J call TRBJ1-6; 8 bases match TRBD1. Looked up from germline, CDR1 is GTSNPN and CDR2 is SVGIG (reference sequence). The junction had 8 bases not matched to a gene; V was cut back by 0 bases and J by 13 bases. CDR3 size: 14 residues. CDR3 in amino acids: CAWSVGTGVIPLHF. For the CDR3, the DNA is TGTGCCTGGAGTGTGGGGACAGGCGTAATTCCCCTCCACTTT.

V is TRBV5-4 and J is TRBJ2-2, with 8 positions matching TRBD1. Germline CDR1 reads SGHNT; CDR2 reads YYREEE (reference sequence). The CDR3 length is 15 residues. V was pared by 0 bases and J by 3 bases, with 1 base of the junction left unmatched. The CDR3 region has the DNA TGTGCCAGCAGCTTGGACAGGGGGTACACCGGGGAGCTGTTTTTT. Translated: CASSLDRGYTGELFF.

In this sample, this clone turned up once. J is TRBJ1-1 and V is TRBV13; TRBD1 matches at 8 bases. With V trimmed by 4 bases and J by 5 bases, 3 bases remained unmatched. The germline V gene has CDR1 PRHDT and CDR2 FYEKMQ (reference sequence). The CDR3 extends over 13 amino acids. CDR3 loop: CASSSQGATEAFF. Here the CDR3 DNA reads TGTGCCAGCAGCTCCCAGGGGGCGACTGAAGCTTTCTTT.

The CDR3 DNA reads as TGTGCCAGCAGTCCAAGGTTGGGCTACGATGCGAATTCACCCCTCCACTTT. Its translation: CASSPRLGYDANSPLHF. The V and J genes are TRBV2 and TRBJ1-6, with D hard to call. The CDR3 has 17 residues. The germline CDR1 and CDR2 sequences are SNHLY and FYNNEI. The ends were cut back, 5 bases at V and 7 bases at J, with 21 bases in the middle.

The chain joins TRBV19 to TRBJ1-1; D is unresolved. This CDR3 region has 12 residues. Trimming shortened V by 5 bases and J by 12 bases, and 16 bases separated the two germline ends. CDR1 and CDR2 from the germline V gene are LNHDA and SQIVND (reference sequence). The CDR3: CASSQMPGSPFF. CDR3 sequence (DNA): TGTGCCAGTAGTCAAATGCCGGGTTCTCCTTTCTTT.

J is TRBJ2-1 and V is TRBV9; 9 bases line up with TRBD2. From germline, CDR1 is SGDLS and CDR2 YYNGEE. The CDR3 length is 15 residues. Trimming cost V 4 bases and J 4 bases; bases outside gene matches: 6. The CDR3 DNA sequence: TGTGCCAGCAGCCCATCTAGCGGGGCGTACAATGAGCAGTTCTTC. Translating gives CASSPSSGAYNEQFF. The full variable domain, completed using reference TRBV9 and TRBJ2-1, is DSGVTQTPKHLITATGQRVTLRCSPRSGDLSVYWYQQSLDQGLQFLIQYYNGEERAKGNILERFSAQQFPDLHSELNLSSLELGDSALYFCASSPSSGAYNEQFFGPGTRLTVL.

This clone was seen just once. V gene TRBV7-2 combines with J gene TRBJ2-7; 7 nucleotides line up with TRBD1. The germline gives CDR1 SGHTA, CDR2 FQGNSA. V shed 2 bases and J 6 bases; nucleotides not matched to a gene: 7. The CDR3 has 14 residues. The CDR3: CASSLKRGRGEQYF. CDR3 nucleotides: TGTGCCAGCAGCTTAAAAAGGGGGCGCGGCGAGCAGTACTTC.